Listed here are 24 T cell receptor beta chains from one sample, sequenced in a study of cytomegalovirus exposure and HLA in healthy donors. The method was immunoSEQ multiplex PCR; TCRdb's version includes in-frame clones alone and lacks a portion of them. Of 45,000 to 65,000 clones detected, 90% appear once; the ten largest clones hold about 3%. Sequenced sample: PBMCs. These receptors originate from a man aged 18 to 29 in good health and CMV-seronegative.

J is TRBJ2-1 and V is TRBV28; TRBD2 might be the D (5 bases). V shed 4 bases and J shed 7 bases, with 8 bases lying between them. There are 12 residues in the CDR3. Germline CDR1 is MDHEN and CDR2 is SYDVKM. The CDR3, as DNA: TGTGCCAGCAGTTATGGAGGAAATGAGCAGTTCTTC. Translation gives CASSYGGNEQFF. The full variable domain, in which reference TRBV28 and TRBJ2-1 provide the parts outside the CDR3, is DVKVTQSSRYLVKRTGEKVFLECVQDMDHENMFWYRQDPGLGLRLIYFSYDVKMKEKGDIPEGYSVSREKKERFSLILESASTNQTSMYLCASSYGGNEQFFGPGTRLTVL.

This clone appeared once. The chain links TRBV14 to TRBJ1-2, with D unclear. From germline, CDR1 is SGHDN and CDR2 FVKESK. The ends were cut back, 0 bases at V and 7 bases at J, with 9 bases in the middle. The length of the CDR3 is 13 residues. DNA for the CDR3: TGTGCCAGCAGCCAAGAGAAGTCAGTTGGCTACACCTTC. This encodes CASSQEKSVGYTF.

This chain connects TRBV16 to TRBJ2-1, with D possibly TRBD2 on 6 matching bases. This CDR3 is built from 16 residues. Looked up from germline, CDR1 is KGHSY and CDR2 is FQNENV. V was pared by 0 bases and J by 7 bases, with 16 bases between. The CDR3 here is CASSQSEGGPWNEQFF. In nucleotides, the CDR3 is TGTGCCAGCAGCCAATCGGAGGGAGGCCCATGGAATGAGCAGTTCTTC.

This clone occurred a few times. This chain uses TRBV9 with TRBJ2-5; 10 bases line up with TRBD2. The CDR3 has 15 amino acids. With 0 bases clipped from V and 5 bases from J, the junction kept 4 bases outside the gene matches. Germline CDR1 and CDR2: SGDLS and YYNGEE. CDR3 amino acids: CASSVASGSSETQYF. In DNA form, the CDR3 reads TGTGCCAGCAGCGTAGCTAGCGGGAGTTCGGAGACCCAGTACTTC.

The chain carries TRBV2 and TRBJ2-1, with a possible D match to TRBD2 (5 bases). CDR1 and CDR2 from the germline V gene are SNHLY and FYNNEI. The CDR3 has 15 amino acids. Trimming shortened V by 7 bases and J by 5 bases, and 18 bases separated the two germline ends. The CDR3 coding sequence is TGTGCCAGCACCCGACCGGGCAGCGGCAACAATGAGCAGTTCTTC. The encoded protein is CASTRPGSGNNEQFF.

The chain joins TRBV6-5 to TRBJ1-5; D gene ambiguous. The CDR3 totals 15 residues. Germline CDR1 reads MNHEY; CDR2 reads SVGAGI. The V end lost 5 bases, the J end lost 2 bases, and 13 bases lay between the germline ends. This chain's CDR3 is CASSLSGLGNQPQHF. DNA for the CDR3: TGTGCCAGCAGTCTCTCGGGATTGGGCAATCAGCCCCAGCATTTT.

The chain recombines TRBV2 with TRBJ1-1; unclear D gene. Per the germline V gene, CDR1 is SNHLY and CDR2 is FYNNEI. The CDR3 is made up of 15 amino acids. The V end was cut by 7 bases, the J end by 4 bases, with 19 bases between. CDR3 sequence: CASTPGLGGSTEAFF. The CDR3 DNA reads TGTGCCAGCACCCCCGGATTAGGAGGGTCCACTGAAGCTTTCTTT.

The chain carries TRBV5-6 and TRBJ2-7; D possibly corresponds to TRBD2 (6 bases). CDR1 and CDR2 (germline): SGHDT, YYEEEE. This CDR3 has 15 residues. Deletions cut 3 bases from V and 2 bases from J, with 15 bases between. The CDR3 is CASSSVIAEPYEQYF. The DNA for the CDR3 is TGTGCCAGCAGCTCGGTGATAGCGGAACCCTACGAGCAGTACTTC.

V is TRBV14 and J is TRBJ2-5; D gene uncertain. Germline assignment: CDR1 SGHDN and CDR2 FVKESK. The ends were cut back, 1 base at V and 1 base at J, with 4 bases in the middle. The CDR3 loop spans 13 amino acids. The CDR3 DNA reads TGTGCCAGCAGCCAAGGGCCCCAAGAGACCCAGTACTTC. It yields the protein CASSQGPQETQYF. The variable domain in full, completed from reference TRBV14 and TRBJ2-5, reads EAGVTQFPSHSVIEKGQTVTLRCDPISGHDNLYWYRRVMGKEIKFLLHFVKESKQDESGMPNNRFLAERTGGTYSTLKVQPAELEDSGVYFCASSQGPQETQYFGPGTRLLVL.

This chain links TRBV28 with TRBJ1-5, with 10 bases aligning to TRBD1. Trimming took 5 bases from V and 1 from J; bases not matched to a gene: 11. In germline, CDR1 is MDHEN, CDR2 SYDVKM. The CDR3 has 18 residues. The CDR3 DNA follows: TGTGCCAGCAGTATCCCGGGACAGGGGCTCAGAAGCAATCAGCCCCAGCATTTT. Protein product: CASSIPGQGLRSNQPQHF.

This rearrangement joins TRBV7-2 to TRBJ2-1, with TRBD2 matching 12 bases. This CDR3 contains 18 residues. The junction had 11 bases not matched to a gene; V was cut back by 3 bases and J by 5 bases. CDR1 is SGHTA, CDR2 FQGNSA, per germline. The CDR3 is CASSFRGTRLAGDNEQFF. Written as DNA, the CDR3 is TGTGCCAGCAGCTTCAGGGGGACCCGACTAGCGGGAGACAATGAGCAGTTCTTC.

This rearrangement joins TRBV5-5 to TRBJ2-6; possible D gene TRBD1, 5 bases. CDR3 length: 14 residues. Trimming cost V 3 bases and J 2 bases, with 6 bases left between them. In germline, CDR1 is SGHKS, CDR2 YYEKEE (reference sequence). The CDR3 region is CASSWGPGANVLTF. The DNA for the CDR3 is TGTGCCAGCAGCTGGGGCCCTGGGGCCAACGTCCTGACTTTC.

This clone has only one observation. The gene calls are TRBV5-6 and TRBJ1-5, with TRBD1 as a possible D gene (6 bases). V gave up 0 bases and J gave up 2 bases, with 15 bases separating them. Germline loops: CDR1 SGHDT, CDR2 YYEEEE. The CDR3 contains 17 residues. The CDR3 coding sequence is TGTGCCAGCAGCTTGGGTGCACAGGGTCGACGCAATCAGCCCCAGCATTTT. Protein: CASSLGAQGRRNQPQHF.

In nucleotides, the CDR3 is TGCGCCAGCAGGACCGACAGTTATGGCTACACCTTC. Its translation: CASRTDSYGYTF. The chain employs TRBV10-2 and TRBJ1-2; D perhaps matches TRBD1 (5 bases). Per germline, CDR1 WSHSY and CDR2 SAAADI. This CDR3 has 12 amino acids. The V and J ends lost 6 bases and 5 bases respectively, with 10 bases between them.

V usage is TRBV5-4 and J usage is TRBJ2-5; 9 bases match TRBD2. CDR1 SGHNT and CDR2 YYREEE come from the germline V gene (reference sequence). CDR3 size: 15 residues. V was clipped by 4 bases and J by 5 bases; unmatched bases: 9. CDR3 protein: CASSTLAGVGETQYF. The CDR3 DNA is TGTGCCAGCAGCACCTTAGCGGGAGTGGGGGAGACCCAGTACTTC.

The V and J genes are TRBV4-1 and TRBJ2-7, with D unclear. Germline V gives CDR1 MGHRA, CDR2 YSYEKL. The CDR3 has 13 amino acids. V gave up 3 bases and J gave up 4 bases, with 10 bases separating them. The CDR3 nucleotides are TGCGCCAGCAGCCAGGAACCGACATACGAGCAGTACTTC. This codes for CASSQEPTYEQYF.

Worth noting for this clone: An end of the junction differs from the germline gene, which may be a read error. This chain joins TRBV19 and TRBJ2-1; no reliable D call. There are 13 residues in the CDR3. Germline V gene lookup returns CDR1 LNHDA and CDR2 SQIVND (reference sequence). The CDR3 region is CASSVDRYNEQFF. The DNA for the CDR3 is TGTGCCAGTAGTGTAGACCGTTACAATGAGCAGTTCTTC. The complete variable domain, with remaining parts taken from reference TRBV19 and TRBJ2-1, reads DGGITQSPKYLFRKEGQNVTLSCEQNLNHDAMYWYRQDPGQGLRLIYYSQIVNDFQKGDIAEGYSVSREKKESFPLTVTSAQKNPTAFYLCASSVDRYNEQFFGPGTRLTVL.

The chain couples TRBV9 to TRBJ2-2; tentatively, D is TRBD1 (6 bases). Trimming took 0 bases from V and 4 from J, leaving 13 bases between them. Per germline, CDR1 SGDLS and CDR2 YYNGEE. The CDR3 sequence is 16 residues long. CDR3 amino acids: CASSVAPGQRTGELFF. CDR3 bases: TGTGCCAGCAGCGTAGCCCCGGGACAACGCACCGGGGAGCTGTTTTTT.

The rearrangement uses TRBV6-1 and TRBJ1-5; tentative D call: TRBD1 (6 bases). Germline values: CDR1 MNHNS, CDR2 SASEGT. CDR3 length: 17 residues. V was cut by 2 bases and J by 6 bases, with 20 bases left in between. The CDR3 protein is CASSEFRVAGGGQPQHF. In DNA form, the CDR3 reads TGTGCCAGCAGTGAATTCCGCGTGGCGGGAGGGGGTCAGCCCCAGCATTTT.

V and J are TRBV19 and TRBJ1-5; D gene unclear. The CDR3 is 16 residues long. The germline CDR1 and CDR2 sequences are LNHDA and SQIVND (reference sequence). Trimming took 5 bases from V and 0 from J, leaving 14 bases between them. The CDR3, as DNA: TGTGCCAGTAGTCCGACACGCGTTCATAGCAATCAGCCCCAGCATTTT. This encodes CASSPTRVHSNQPQHF.

This chain connects TRBV27 to TRBJ2-5; 7 nucleotides line up with TRBD1. Germline V CDR1 and CDR2: MNHEY, SMNVEV (reference sequence). This CDR3 is 15 amino acids long. Trimming at V came to 4 bases and at J to 3 bases, leaving 8 bases not matched to a gene. CDR3 nucleotide sequence: TGTGCCAGCAGTTACTCCGGGACAGTAAAAGAGACCCAGTACTTC. Its translation is CASSYSGTVKETQYF.

This clone showed up just once. V and J are TRBV29-1 and TRBJ1-1, with TRBD1 matching 7 bases. From germline, CDR1 is SQVTM and CDR2 ANQGSEA. The CDR3 runs 16 residues. With 0 bases clipped from V and 4 bases from J, the junction kept 11 bases outside the gene matches. DNA of the CDR3: TGCAGCGTTGAAGATCGCGGAGACAGGGTAGGCACTGAAGCTTTCTTT. It translates to CSVEDRGDRVGTEAFF. Drawing the rest from reference TRBV29-1 and TRBJ1-1, the complete variable domain is SAVISQKPSRDICQRGTSLTIQCQVDSQVTMMFWYRQQPGQSLTLIATANQGSEATYESGFVIDKFPISRPNLTFSTLTVSNMSPEDSSIYLCSVEDRGDRVGTEAFFGQGTRLTVV.

The rearrangement uses TRBV2 and TRBJ1-4; no clear D gene. The germline V gene has CDR1 SNHLY and CDR2 FYNNEI. The CDR3 runs to 15 residues. Trimming removed 6 bases at V and 0 bases at J, with 11 bases between. The CDR3 DNA is TGTGCCAGCAGGTTTATCGGTGCAACTAATGAAAAACTGTTTTTT. Protein product: CASRFIGATNEKLFF.

This rearrangement joins TRBV9 to TRBJ1-2; the D gene is possibly TRBD1 (5 bases). The V and J ends lost 0 bases and 4 bases respectively, with 16 bases between them. This CDR3 has 16 residues. The V gene's germline CDR1 is SGDLS and CDR2 YYNGEE. This CDR3 reads CASSVEQGLEPYGYTF. In DNA, the CDR3 is TGTGCCAGCAGCGTAGAGCAGGGTTTGGAACCCTATGGCTACACCTTC.